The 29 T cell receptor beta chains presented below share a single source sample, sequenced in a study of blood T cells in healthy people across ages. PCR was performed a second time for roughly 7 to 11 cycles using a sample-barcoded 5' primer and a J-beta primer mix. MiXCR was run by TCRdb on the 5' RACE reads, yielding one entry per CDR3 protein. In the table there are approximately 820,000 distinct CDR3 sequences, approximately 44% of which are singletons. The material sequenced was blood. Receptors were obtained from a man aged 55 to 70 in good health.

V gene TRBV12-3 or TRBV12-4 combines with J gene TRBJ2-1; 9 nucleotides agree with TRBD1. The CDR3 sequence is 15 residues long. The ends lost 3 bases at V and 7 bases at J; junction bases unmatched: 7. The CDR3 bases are TGTGCCAGCAGTTTCTGGACAGGGGTGGAGAATGAGCAGTTCTTC. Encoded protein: CASSFWTGVENEQFF.

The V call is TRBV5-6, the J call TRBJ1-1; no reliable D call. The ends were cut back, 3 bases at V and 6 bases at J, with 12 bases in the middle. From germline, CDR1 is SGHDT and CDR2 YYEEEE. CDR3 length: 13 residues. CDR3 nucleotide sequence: TGTGCCAGCAGCTCGGGCCCTGGAGCTGAAGCTTTCTTT. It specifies CASSSGPGAEAFF.

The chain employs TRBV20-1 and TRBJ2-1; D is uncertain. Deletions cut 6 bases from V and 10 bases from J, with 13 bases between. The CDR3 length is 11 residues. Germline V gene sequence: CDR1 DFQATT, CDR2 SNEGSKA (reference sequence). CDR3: CSAVSVGEQFF. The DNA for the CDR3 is TGCAGTGCAGTGAGTGTAGGAGAGCAGTTCTTC.

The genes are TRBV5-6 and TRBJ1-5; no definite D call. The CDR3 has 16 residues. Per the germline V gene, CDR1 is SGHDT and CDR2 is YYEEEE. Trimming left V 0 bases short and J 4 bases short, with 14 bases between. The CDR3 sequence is CASSLERGPINQPQHF. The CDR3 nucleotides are TGTGCCAGCAGCTTGGAGCGAGGGCCGATTAATCAGCCCCAGCATTTT.

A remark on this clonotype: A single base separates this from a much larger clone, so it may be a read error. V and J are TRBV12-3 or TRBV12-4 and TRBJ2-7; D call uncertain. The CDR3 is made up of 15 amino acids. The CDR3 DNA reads TGTGCCAGCAGTATTAGTAGCCGCCCCTCCCACGAGCAGTACTTC. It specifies CASSISSRPSHEQYF.

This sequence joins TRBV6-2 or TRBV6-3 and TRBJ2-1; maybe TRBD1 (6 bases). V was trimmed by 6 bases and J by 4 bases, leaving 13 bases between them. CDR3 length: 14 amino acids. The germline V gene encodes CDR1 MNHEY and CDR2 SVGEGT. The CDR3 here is CASRDRLTYNEQFF. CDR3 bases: TGTGCCAGCAGGGACAGACTTACGTACAATGAGCAGTTCTTC.

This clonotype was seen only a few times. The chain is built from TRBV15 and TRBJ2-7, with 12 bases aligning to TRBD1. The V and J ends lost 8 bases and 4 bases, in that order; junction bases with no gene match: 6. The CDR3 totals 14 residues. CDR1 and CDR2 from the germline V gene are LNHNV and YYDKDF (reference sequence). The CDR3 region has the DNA TGTGCCACCGGATGGGACAGGGGGCCTTACGAGCAGTACTTC. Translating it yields CATGWDRGPYEQYF.

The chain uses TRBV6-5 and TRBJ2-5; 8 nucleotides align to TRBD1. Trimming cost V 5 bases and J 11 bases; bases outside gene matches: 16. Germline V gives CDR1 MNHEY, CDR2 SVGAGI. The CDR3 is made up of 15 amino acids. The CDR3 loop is CASSPRGQPYNEQYF. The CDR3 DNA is TGTGCCAGCAGTCCCAGGGGGCAGCCCTACAATGAGCAGTACTTC.

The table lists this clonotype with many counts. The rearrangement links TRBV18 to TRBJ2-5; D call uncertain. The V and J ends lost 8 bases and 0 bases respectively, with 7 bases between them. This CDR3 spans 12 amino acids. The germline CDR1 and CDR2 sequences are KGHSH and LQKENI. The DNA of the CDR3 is TGTGCCAGCAGCCCGTACCAAGAGACCCAGTACTTC. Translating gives CASSPYQETQYF.

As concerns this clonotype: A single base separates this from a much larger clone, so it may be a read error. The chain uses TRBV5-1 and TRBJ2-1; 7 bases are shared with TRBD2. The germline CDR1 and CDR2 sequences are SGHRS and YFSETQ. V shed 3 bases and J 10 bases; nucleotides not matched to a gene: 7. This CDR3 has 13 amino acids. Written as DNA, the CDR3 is TGCGCCAGCAGCTCCGGGACTACCTACGAGCAGTTCTTC. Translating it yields CASSSGTTYEQFF.

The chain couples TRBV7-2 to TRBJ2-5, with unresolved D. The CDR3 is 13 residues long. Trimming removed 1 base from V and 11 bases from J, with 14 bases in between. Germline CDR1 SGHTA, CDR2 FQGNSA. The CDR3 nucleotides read TGTGCCAGCAGCTTAGATCACAGTAAGAGTCAGTACTTC. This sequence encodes CASSLDHSKSQYF.

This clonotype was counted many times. CDR3 loop: CSVEVAAKETQYF. CDR3 nucleotides: TGCAGCGTTGAGGTAGCGGCAAAGGAGACCCAGTACTTC. This rearrangement joins TRBV29-1 to TRBJ2-5; D is perhaps TRBD2 (6 bases). The CDR3 covers 13 residues. Trimming removed 3 bases at V and 5 bases at J, with 13 bases between. The germline CDR1 and CDR2 sequences are SQVTM and ANQGSEA.

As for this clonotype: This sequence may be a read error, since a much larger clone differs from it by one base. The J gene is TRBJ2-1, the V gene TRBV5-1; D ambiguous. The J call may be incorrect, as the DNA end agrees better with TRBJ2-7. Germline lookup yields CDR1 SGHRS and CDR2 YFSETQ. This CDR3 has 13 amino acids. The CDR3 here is CASSTSSYNEQYF. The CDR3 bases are TGCGCCAGCAGCACGAGCTCCTACAATGAGCAGTACTTC.

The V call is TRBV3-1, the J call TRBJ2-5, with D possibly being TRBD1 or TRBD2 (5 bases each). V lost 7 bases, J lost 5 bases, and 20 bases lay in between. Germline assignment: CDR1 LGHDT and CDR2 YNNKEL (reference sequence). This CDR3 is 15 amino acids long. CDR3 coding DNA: TGTGCCAGCACCATGACGGGACCAGAGCGGGAGACCCAGTACTTC. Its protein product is CASTMTGPERETQYF.

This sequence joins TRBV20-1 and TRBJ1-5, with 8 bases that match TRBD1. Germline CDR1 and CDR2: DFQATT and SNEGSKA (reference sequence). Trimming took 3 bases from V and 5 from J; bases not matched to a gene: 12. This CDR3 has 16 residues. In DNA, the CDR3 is TGCAGTGCTAGTGACTTTGGACAGGGCTTCCATCAGCCCCAGCATTTT. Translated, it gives CSASDFGQGFHQPQHF.

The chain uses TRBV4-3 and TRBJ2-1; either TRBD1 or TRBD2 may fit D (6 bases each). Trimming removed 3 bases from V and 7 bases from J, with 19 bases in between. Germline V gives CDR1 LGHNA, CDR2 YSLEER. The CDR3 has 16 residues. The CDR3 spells CASSQTNGGARNEQFF. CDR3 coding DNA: TGCGCCAGCAGCCAGACGAACGGGGGCGCTAGAAATGAGCAGTTCTTC.

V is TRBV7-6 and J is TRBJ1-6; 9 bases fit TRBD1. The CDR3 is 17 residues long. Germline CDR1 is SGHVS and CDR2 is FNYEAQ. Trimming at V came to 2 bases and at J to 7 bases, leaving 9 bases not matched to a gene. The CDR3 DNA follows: TGTGCCAGCAGCTTATCGGGACAGGGAGTGTGGAATTCACCCCTCCACTTT. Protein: CASSLSGQGVWNSPLHF.

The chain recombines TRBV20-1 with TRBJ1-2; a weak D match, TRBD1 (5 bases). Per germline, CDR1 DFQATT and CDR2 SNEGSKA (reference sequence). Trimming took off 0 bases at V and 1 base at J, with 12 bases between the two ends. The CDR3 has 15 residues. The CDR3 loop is CSARDPRQNNYGYTF. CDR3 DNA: TGCAGTGCTAGAGATCCCCGACAGAATAACTATGGCTACACCTTC.

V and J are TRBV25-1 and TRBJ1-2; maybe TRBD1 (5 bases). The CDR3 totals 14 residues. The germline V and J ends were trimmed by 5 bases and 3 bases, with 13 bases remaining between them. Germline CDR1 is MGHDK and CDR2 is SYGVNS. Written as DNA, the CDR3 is TGTGCCAGCAGTAAGAGGGGTGGTGACTATGGCTACACCTTC. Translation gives CASSKRGGDYGYTF.

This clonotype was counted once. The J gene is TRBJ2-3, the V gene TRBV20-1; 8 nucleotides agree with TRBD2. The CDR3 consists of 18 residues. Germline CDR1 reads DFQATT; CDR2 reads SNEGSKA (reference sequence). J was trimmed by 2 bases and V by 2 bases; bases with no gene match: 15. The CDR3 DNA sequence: TGCAGTGCTAGAACAGGGATAGTCAGCGGGGGTACCACAGATACGCAGTATTTT. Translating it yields CSARTGIVSGGTTDTQYF.

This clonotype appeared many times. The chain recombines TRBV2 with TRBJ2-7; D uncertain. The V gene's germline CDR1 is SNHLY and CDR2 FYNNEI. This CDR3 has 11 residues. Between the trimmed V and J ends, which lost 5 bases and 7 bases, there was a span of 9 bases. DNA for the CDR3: TGTGCCAGCAGTTCCTACAATGAGCAGTACTTC. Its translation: CASSSYNEQYF.

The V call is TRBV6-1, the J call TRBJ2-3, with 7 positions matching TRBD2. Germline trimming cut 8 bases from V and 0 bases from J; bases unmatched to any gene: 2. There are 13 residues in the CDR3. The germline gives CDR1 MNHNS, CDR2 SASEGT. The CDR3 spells CASGGDSTDTQYF. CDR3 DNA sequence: TGTGCCAGCGGGGGGGACAGCACAGATACGCAGTATTTT.

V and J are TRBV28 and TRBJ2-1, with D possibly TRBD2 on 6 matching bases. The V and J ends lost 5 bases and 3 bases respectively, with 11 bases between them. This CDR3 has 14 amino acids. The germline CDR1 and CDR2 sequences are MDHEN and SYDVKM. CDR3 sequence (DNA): TGTGCCAGCAGTCCCGCGGGGCACTACAATGAGCAGTTCTTC. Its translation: CASSPAGHYNEQFF.

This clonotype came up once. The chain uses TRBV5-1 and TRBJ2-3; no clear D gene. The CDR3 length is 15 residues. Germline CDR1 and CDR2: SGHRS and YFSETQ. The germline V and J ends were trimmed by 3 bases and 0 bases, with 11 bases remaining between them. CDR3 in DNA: TGCGCCAGCAGCTCAATGCTTACTAGCACAGATACGCAGTATTTT. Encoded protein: CASSSMLTSTDTQYF.

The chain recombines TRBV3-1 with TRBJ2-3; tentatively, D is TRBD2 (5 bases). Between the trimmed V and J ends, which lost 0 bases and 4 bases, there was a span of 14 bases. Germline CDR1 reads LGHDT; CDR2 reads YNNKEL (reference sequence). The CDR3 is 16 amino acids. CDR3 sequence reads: CASSQDAGRASDTQYF. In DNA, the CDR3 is TGTGCCAGCAGCCAAGACGCGGGTAGAGCGTCAGATACGCAGTATTTT.

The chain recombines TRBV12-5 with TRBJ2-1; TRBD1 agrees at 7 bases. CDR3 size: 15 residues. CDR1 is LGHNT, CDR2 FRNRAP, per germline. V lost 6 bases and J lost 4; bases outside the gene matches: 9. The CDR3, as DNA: TGTGCTAGTGGCCGCGACAGGGTGAGTTACAATGAGCAGTTCTTC. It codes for CASGRDRVSYNEQFF.

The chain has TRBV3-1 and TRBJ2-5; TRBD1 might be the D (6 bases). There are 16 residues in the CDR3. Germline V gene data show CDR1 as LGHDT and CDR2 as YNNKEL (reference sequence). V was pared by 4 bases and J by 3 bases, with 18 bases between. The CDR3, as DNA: TGTGCCAGCAGCCCTCCGGACAGTCGAAATAAAGAGACCCAGTACTTC. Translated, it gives CASSPPDSRNKETQYF.

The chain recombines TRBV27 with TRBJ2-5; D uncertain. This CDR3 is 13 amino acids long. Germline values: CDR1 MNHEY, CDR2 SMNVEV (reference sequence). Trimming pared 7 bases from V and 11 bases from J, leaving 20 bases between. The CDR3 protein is CASTNSTANEQYF. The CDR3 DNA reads TGTGCCAGCACCAACTCTACCGCTAATGAGCAGTACTTC.

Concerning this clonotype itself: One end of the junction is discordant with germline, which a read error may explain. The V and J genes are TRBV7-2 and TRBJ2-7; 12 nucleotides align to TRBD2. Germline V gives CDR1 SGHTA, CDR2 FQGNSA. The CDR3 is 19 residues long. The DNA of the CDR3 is TGTGCCAACAGCTTAGCTCGGACTAGCGGGGCCTCAAGCTCCTACGAGCAGTACTTC. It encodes CANSLARTSGASSSYEQYF.